Here is one T cell receptor beta chain with its context. What it recognizes is unknown. At one end, the junction sequence differs from germline, possibly due to a read error. With around 500 ng total RNA as template and a constant-region primer, TCR beta cDNA was made. Each TCR beta library was derived from three nested multiplex PCR rounds that employed slightly modified ARM-PCR. The first two PCR rounds used TRBV1-TRBV30 forward primers with a C-beta reverse primer, roughly 10 cycles each. TCRdb called the multiplex PCR reads again in MiXCR, with one record for every CDR3 protein. The sample consists of 70,000 to 75,000 distinct CDR3 sequences, over 60% of them appearing once. The sample comes from a study of tumor-infiltrating lymphocytes in primary liver carcinoma. Turning to the study itself: The cohort included men and women aged 30 to 69 years. Whole-study results and caveats: Tumor region pairs overlapped more than did tumor-adjacent and tumor-blood pairs. A small share of top clones, only about 7-24%, was found in all five tumor regions.

Co-extraction yielded RNA and DNA from around 20-30 mg of unsorted bulk tissue. The CDR3 consists of 13 residues. The sample comprised liver tumor tissue from sampling region 4. The subset is: tumor region T4, right-lateral pole. The rearrangement links TRBV12-3 or TRBV12-4 to TRBJ1-6; no firm D call. This TCR was recovered from a man aged 35 to 55 with primary liver carcinoma and hepatitis B virus infection. For the CDR3, the DNA is TGTGCCAGCACCGTTACAGCGTTTGGAGCCCTCTACTTT. Translating it yields CASTVTAFGALYF.